A selection of T cell receptor beta chains follows, all from one sample in a study of control samples from healthy donors and cancer patients. TCRdb's table, derived via immunoSEQ multiplex PCR, lists solely in-frame clones and lacks some. The table includes 170,000 or so clones, more than 90% detected once. Sequenced material: blood. The receptors were gathered from a middle-aged woman in good health. The CDR3 runs from the conserved cysteine through the conserved F or W. D genes are given only for firm matches. Size is stated for part of the rows, as once, few or many counts, or as a class when the clone is expanded.

size: .
V: TRBV19
D: .
J: TRBJ1-6
DNA: TGTGCCAGTAGTATACGGCAGTCGGGTTCACCCCTCCACTTT
CDR3: CASSIRQSGSPLHF

size: .
V: TRBV11-2
D: .
J: TRBJ2-7
DNA: TGTGCCAGCAGCTCGGCGTCCTACGAGCAGTACTTC
CDR3: CASSSASYEQYF

size: .
V: TRBV19
D: .
J: TRBJ1-1
DNA: TGTGCCGCCTCATACGGGGGGCTAAACACTGAAGCTTTCTTT
CDR3: CAASYGGLNTEAFF

size: .
V: TRBV7-9
D: .
J: TRBJ2-2
DNA: TGTGCCAGCTTAGACGGGGGTCCGAACACCGGGGAGCTGTTTTTT
CDR3: CASLDGGPNTGELFF

size: .
V: TRBV4-1
D: .
J: TRBJ2-3
DNA: TGCGCCAGCAGCCAAGCAGGGGCAGATACGCAGTATTTT
CDR3: CASSQAGADTQYF

size: .
V: TRBV7-9
D: TRBD1
J: TRBJ2-1
DNA: TGTGCCAGCAGCCCACCGCCGCGGGACAGGGCCAATGAGCAGTTCTTC
CDR3: CASSPPPRDRANEQFF

size: .
V: TRBV6-5
D: .
J: TRBJ1-2
DNA: TGTGCCAGCAGGCTGGACAGTAACTATGGCTACACCTTC
CDR3: CASRLDSNYGYTF

size: .
V: TRBV3-1/TRBV3-2
D: .
J: TRBJ2-3
DNA: TGTGCCAGCAGCCAAGCAGATACGCAGTATTTT
CDR3: CASSQADTQYF

size: .
V: TRBV10-2
D: .
J: TRBJ1-6
DNA: TGCGCCTCGGGGTGGTCACCCCTCCACTTT
CDR3: CASGWSPLHF

size: once
V: TRBV10-3
D: .
J: TRBJ2-2
DNA: TGTGCCATCAGTCCGGACATCATTACCGGGGAGCTGTTTTTT
CDR3: CAISPDIITGELFF

size: .
V: TRBV9
D: .
J: TRBJ1-1
DNA: TGTGCCAGCAGACAAACAGATAACACTGAAGCTTTCTTT
CDR3: CASRQTDNTEAFF

size: .
V: TRBV7-9
D: TRBD1
J: TRBJ1-2
DNA: TGTGCCAGCAGCCAGGGGGAGGCCTCAGCTAACTATGGCTACACCTTC
CDR3: CASSQGEASANYGYTF

size: .
V: TRBV12-5
D: .
J: TRBJ2-5
DNA: TGTGCTAGTGGTTCCCCCCATGGGGGGGAGACCCAGTACTTC
CDR3: CASGSPHGGETQYF

size: .
V: TRBV6-5
D: .
J: TRBJ2-3
DNA: TGTGCCAGCAGGGGCCACACCACAGATACGCAGTATTTT
CDR3: CASRGHTTDTQYF